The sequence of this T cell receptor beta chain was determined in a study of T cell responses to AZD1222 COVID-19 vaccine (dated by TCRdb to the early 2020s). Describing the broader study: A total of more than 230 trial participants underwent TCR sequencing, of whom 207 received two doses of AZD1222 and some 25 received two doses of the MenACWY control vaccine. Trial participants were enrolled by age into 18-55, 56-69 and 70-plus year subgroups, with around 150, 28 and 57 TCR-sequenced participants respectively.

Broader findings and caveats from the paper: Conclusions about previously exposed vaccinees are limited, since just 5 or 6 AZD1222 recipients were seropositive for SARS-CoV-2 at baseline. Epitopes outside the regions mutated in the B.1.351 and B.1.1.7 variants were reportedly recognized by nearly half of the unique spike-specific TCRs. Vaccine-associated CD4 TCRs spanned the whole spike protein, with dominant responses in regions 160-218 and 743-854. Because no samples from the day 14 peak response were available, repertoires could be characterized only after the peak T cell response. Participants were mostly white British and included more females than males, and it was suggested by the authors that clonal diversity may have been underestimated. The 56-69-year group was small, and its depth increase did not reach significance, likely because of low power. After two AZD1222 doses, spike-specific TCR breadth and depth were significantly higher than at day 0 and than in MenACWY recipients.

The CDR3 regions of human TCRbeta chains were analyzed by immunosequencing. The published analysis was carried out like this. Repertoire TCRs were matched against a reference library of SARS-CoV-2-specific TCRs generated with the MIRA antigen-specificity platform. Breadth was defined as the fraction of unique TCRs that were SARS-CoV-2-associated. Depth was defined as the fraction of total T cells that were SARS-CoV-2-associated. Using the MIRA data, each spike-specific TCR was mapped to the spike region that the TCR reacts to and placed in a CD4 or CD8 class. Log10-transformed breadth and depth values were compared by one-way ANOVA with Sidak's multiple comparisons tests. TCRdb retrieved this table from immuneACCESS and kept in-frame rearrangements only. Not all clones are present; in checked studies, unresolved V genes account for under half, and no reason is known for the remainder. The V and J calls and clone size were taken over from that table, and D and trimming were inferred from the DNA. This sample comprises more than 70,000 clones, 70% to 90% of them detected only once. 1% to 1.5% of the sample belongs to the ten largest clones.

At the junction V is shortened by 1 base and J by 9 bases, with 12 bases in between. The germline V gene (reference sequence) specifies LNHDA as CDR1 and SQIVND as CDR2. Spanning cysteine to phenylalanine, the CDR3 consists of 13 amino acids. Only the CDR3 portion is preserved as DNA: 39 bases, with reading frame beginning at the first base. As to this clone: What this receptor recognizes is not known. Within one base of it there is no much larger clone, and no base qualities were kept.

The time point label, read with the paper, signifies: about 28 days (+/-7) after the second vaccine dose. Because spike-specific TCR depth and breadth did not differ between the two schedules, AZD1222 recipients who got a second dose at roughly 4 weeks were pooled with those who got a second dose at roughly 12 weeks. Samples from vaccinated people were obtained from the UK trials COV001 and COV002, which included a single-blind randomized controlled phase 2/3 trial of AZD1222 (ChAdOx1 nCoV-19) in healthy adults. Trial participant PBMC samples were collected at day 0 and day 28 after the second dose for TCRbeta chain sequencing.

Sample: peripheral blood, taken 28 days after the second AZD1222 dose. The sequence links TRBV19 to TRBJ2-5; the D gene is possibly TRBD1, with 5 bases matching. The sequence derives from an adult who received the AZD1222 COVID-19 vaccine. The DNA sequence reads TGTGCCAGTAGTATAGGGGGCCAATGGGCCCAGTACTTC. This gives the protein CASSIGGQWAQYF.